This is a list of T cell receptor beta chains from one sample in a study of shared clonotypes between healthy human individuals. The data were produced by immunoSEQ multiplex PCR, yet TCRdb's version contains in-frame clones alone and is incomplete. Among millions of clones listed, about 95% were seen once. Source material: naive CD8+ T cells sorted from blood. The source is a man in his late teens or twenties in good health. Both conserved end residues are part of each CDR3. D genes are given only for firm matches. Clone size appears in some rows only: once, few, many, or a class for an expanded clone.

j_gene | v_gene | abundance | d_gene | CDR3nt | CDR3aa
TRBJ2-7 | TRBV13 | NA | NA | TGTGCCAGCAGAGGTGACCGAGGAGGCGAGCAGTACTTC | CASRGDRGGEQYF
TRBJ1-1 | TRBV5-6 | NA | TRBD1 | TGTGCCAGCAGCCTGCGCTATTCGGGACAGAGAGGGTTGAACACTGAAGCTTTCTTT | CASSLRYSGQRGLNTEAFF
TRBJ2-4 | TRBV10-3 | NA | NA | TGTGCCATCAGTGAGTCGGGGGGTCGGGAGGCCAAAAACATTCAGTACTTC | CAISESGGREAKNIQYF
TRBJ2-1 | TRBV9 | NA | TRBD2 | TGTGCCAGCAGCGCGAGGGTGGGACTAGCGGGTCCCAATGAGCAGTTCTTC | CASSARVGLAGPNEQFF
TRBJ2-7 | TRBV27 | NA | TRBD2 | TGTGCCAGCAGTCCCCGGACTAGCGGGGCTACGAAGCAGTACTTC | CASSPRTSGATKQYF
TRBJ2-2 | TRBV19 | NA | NA | TGTGCCAGTAGTAGGGCTGGGGACGACACCGGGGAGCTGTTTTTT | CASSRAGDDTGELFF
TRBJ1-1 | TRBV5-1 | NA | TRBD1 | TGCGCCAGCAGCCCAGGGGGCCTGAACACTGAAGCTTTCTTT | CASSPGGLNTEAFF
TRBJ2-7 | TRBV19 | once | TRBD1 | TGTGCCAGTAGTATCGGGACAGACTACGAGCAGTACTTC | CASSIGTDYEQYF
TRBJ1-1 | TRBV7-9 | NA | NA | TGTGCCAGCAGCTTTTTGGCAGGGGAGTTCGGCACTGAAGCTTTCTTT | CASSFLAGEFGTEAFF
TRBJ2-1 | TRBV11-2 | NA | TRBD2 | TGTGCCAGCAGCTTCGGGGGGGCCTACAATGAGCAGTTCTTC | CASSFGGAYNEQFF
TRBJ2-5 | TRBV7-8 | NA | TRBD1 | TGTGCCAGCAGCCCAGAGGGACAGCCAGAAGAGACCCAGTACTTC | CASSPEGQPEETQYF